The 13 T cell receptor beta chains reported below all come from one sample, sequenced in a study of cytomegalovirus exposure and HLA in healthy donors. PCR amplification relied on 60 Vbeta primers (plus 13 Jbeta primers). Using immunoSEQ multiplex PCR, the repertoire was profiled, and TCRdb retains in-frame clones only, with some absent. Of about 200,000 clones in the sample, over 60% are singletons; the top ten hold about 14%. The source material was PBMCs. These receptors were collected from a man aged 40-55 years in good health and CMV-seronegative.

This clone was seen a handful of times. As DNA, the CDR3 is TGTGCCAGCTCACCGGGGACAGTCCTCTACGAGCAGTACTTC. It yields the protein CASSPGTVLYEQYF. The genes are TRBV18 and TRBJ2-7; the match to TRBD1 covers 7 bases. CDR1 and CDR2 from the germline V gene are KGHSH and LQKENI. CDR3 length: 14 residues. J was trimmed by 3 bases and V by 3 bases; bases with no gene match: 5.

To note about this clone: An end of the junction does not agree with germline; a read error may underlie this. This CDR3 reads CVSSQGSSHLSYEQYF. In DNA, the CDR3 is TGCGTCAGCAGCCAAGGGTCTAGCCACCTCTCCTACGAGCAGTACTTC. The chain carries TRBV4-1 and TRBJ2-7, with D possibly matching TRBD2 (5 bases). Germline loops: CDR1 MGHRA, CDR2 YSYEKL. The CDR3 contains 16 residues.

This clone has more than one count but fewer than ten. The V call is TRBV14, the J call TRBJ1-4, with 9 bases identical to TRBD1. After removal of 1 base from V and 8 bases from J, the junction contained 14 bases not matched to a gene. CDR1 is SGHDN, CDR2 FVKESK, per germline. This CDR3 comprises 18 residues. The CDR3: CASSQGEYITGGNEKLFF. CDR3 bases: TGTGCCAGCAGCCAAGGGGAATACATTACAGGGGGCAACGAAAAACTGTTTTTT.

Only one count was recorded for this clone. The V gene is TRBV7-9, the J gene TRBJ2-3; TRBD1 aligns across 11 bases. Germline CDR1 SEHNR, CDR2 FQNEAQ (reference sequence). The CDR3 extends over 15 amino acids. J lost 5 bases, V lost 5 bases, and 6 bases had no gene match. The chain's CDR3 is CASSVGQGAGDTQYF. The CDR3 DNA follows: TGTGCCAGCAGCGTCGGACAGGGGGCTGGAGATACGCAGTATTTT.

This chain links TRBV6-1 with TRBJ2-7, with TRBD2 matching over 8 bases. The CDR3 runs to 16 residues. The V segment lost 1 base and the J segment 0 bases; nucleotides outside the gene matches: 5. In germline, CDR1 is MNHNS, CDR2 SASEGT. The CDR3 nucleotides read TGTGCCAGCAGTGAAGTAGCGGGGCTGAGCTCCTACGAGCAGTACTTC. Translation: CASSEVAGLSSYEQYF.

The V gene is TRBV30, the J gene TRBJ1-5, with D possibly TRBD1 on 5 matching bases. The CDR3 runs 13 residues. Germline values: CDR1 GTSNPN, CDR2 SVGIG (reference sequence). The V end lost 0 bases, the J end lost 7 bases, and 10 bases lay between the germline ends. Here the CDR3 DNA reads TGTGCCTGGAGTGTAGGCGGGGGACAGCCCCAGCATTTT. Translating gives CAWSVGGGQPQHF.

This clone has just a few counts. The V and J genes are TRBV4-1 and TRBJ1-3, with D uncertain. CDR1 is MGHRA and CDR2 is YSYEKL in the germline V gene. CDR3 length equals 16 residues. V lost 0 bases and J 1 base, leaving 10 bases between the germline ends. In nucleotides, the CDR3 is TGCGCCAGCAGCCAAGATTCACGGTATTCTGGAAACACCATATATTTT. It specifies CASSQDSRYSGNTIYF.

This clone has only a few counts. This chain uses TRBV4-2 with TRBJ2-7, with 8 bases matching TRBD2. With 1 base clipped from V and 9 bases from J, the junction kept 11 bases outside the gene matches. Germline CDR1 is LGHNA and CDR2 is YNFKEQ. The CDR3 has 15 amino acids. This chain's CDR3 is CASSQAGAGVQVQYF. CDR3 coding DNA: TGTGCCAGCAGCCAAGCGGGAGCGGGGGTCCAGGTGCAGTACTTC.

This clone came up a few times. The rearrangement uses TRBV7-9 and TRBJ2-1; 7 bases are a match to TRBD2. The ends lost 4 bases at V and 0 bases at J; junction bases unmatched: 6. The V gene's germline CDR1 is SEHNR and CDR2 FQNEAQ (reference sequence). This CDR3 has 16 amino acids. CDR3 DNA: TGTGCCAGCAGCTCCCAAGGCGGGAGCTCCTACAATGAGCAGTTCTTC. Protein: CASSSQGGSSYNEQFF.

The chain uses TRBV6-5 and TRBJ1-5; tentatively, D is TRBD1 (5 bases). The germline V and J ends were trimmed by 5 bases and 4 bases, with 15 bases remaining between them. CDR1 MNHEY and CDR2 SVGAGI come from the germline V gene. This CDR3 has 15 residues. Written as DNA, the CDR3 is TGTGCCAGCAGTACTTCTTGGGGGGAAAATCAGCCCCAGCATTTT. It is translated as CASSTSWGENQPQHF.

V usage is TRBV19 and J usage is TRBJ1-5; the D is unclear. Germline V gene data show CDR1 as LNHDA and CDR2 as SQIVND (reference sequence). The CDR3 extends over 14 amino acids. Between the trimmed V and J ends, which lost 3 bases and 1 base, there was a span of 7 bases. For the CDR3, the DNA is TGTGCCAGTAGTATTACCAGAAGCAATCAGCCCCAGCATTTT. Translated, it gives CASSITRSNQPQHF.

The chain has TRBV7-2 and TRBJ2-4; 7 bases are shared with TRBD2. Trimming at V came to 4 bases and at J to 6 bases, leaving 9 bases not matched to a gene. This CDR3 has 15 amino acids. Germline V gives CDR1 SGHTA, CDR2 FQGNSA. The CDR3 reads CASSSGDWGGNIQYF. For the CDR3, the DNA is TGTGCCAGCAGCTCTGGGGACTGGGGGGGAAACATTCAGTACTTC.

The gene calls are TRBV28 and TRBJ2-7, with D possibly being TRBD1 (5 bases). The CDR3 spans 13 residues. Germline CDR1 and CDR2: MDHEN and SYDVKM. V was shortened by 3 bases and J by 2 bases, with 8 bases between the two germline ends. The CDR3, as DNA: TGTGCCAGCAGTTTTATAGGGGCCTACGAGCAGTACTTC. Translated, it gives CASSFIGAYEQYF.